This T cell receptor (beta chain) was sequenced during a study of CD8 T cells in Susac syndrome. Study in general: Within the group of sequenced Susac syndrome patients, more than 5 had active disease and roughly eight were in remission. Patients with Susac syndrome were therapy-naive, taking corticosteroids, with some also receiving intravenous immunoglobulin, or taking intravenous immunoglobulin alone at the time their blood was drawn.

Negative isolation was used for CD8+ and CD4+ T cells, and FACS enrichment was applied to TEMRA cells. cDNA came from roughly 0.47 to 1 ug RNA primed by random hexamers. TCRdb re-called the immunoSEQ multiplex PCR reads with MiXCR, one entry per CDR3 protein. The repertoire has about 180,000 distinct CDR3 sequences, approximately 94% of them found once; the top ten carry 0.12%. This CDR3 region has 11 residues. V lost 7 bases, J lost 0 bases, and 3 bases lay in between. Germline V gene lookup returns CDR1 SNHLY and CDR2 FYNNEI. This receptor was obtained from a human donor with Susac syndrome. The chain employs TRBV2 and TRBJ1-1; D remains unclear. Material for sequencing was CD4+ T cells from PBMCs. CDR3 sequence reads: CASTVNTEAFF. As DNA, the CDR3 is TGTGCCAGCACCGTGAACACTGAAGCTTTCTTT.